Listed below are T cell receptor beta chains from one sample, sequenced in a study of cytotoxic CD8 clonotypes in ibrutinib-treated CLL. Sequencing used immunoSEQ multiplex PCR; TCRdb keeps in-frame clones, though not all of them. Here the sample spans approximately 45,000 clones, almost 70% being singletons. The starting material was PBMCs, obtained after 12 months of ibrutinib treatment. These receptors originate from a human donor with chronic lymphocytic leukemia. Each CDR3 is given with its conserved first and last residue. D genes are given only for firm matches. Clone sizes are given selectively: once, few, many, or a class where the clone is expanded.

J: TRBJ2-7; D: .; size: .; V: TRBV27; DNA: TGTGCCAGCAAACGAGGGACTTTCTACGAGCAGTACTTC; CDR3: CASKRGTFYEQYF
J: TRBJ2-1; D: TRBD2; size: .; V: TRBV11-2; DNA: TGTGCCAGCAGCTCCGGGACTACGACCTACAATGAGCAGTTCTTC; CDR3: CASSSGTTTYNEQFF
J: TRBJ1-5; D: .; size: .; V: TRBV7-8; DNA: TGTGCCAGCAGCTGGCAGGGGAGAGGCAATCAGCCCCAGCATTTT; CDR3: CASSWQGRGNQPQHF
J: TRBJ2-1; D: TRBD2; size: .; V: TRBV6-4; DNA: TGTGCCAGCAGTGAAGCGGGAGGGTTTGTTGAGCAGTTCTTC; CDR3: CASSEAGGFVEQFF
J: TRBJ1-4; D: TRBD1; size: .; V: TRBV5-8; DNA: TGTGCCAGCAGCCAGACAGGGGGCAATGAAAAACTGTTTTTT; CDR3: CASSQTGGNEKLFF
J: TRBJ2-5; D: .; size: .; V: TRBV9; DNA: TGTGCCAGCAGCCCGAGGGTCTGGGAGACCCAGTACTTC; CDR3: CASSPRVWETQYF
J: TRBJ2-1; D: TRBD2; size: few; V: TRBV28; DNA: TGTGCCAGCAGTTCCAGACTAGCGGGAGTCAATGAGCAGTTCTTC; CDR3: CASSSRLAGVNEQFF
J: TRBJ2-5; D: TRBD1; size: .; V: TRBV5-6; DNA: TGTGCCAGCAGCCCGACAGGGGAGGCAACAGAGACCCAGTACTTC; CDR3: CASSPTGEATETQYF
J: TRBJ2-1; D: TRBD2; size: .; V: TRBV11-2; DNA: TGTGCCAGCAGCTTAGATCTGTGGGAGGGCCCGAATCGCTACAATGAGCAGTTCTTC; CDR3: CASSLDLWEGPNRYNEQFF
J: TRBJ2-3; D: TRBD1; size: .; V: TRBV27; DNA: TGTGCCAGCAGTTTATTCGGACAGGCCTCGTTCCTCAGCACAGATACGCAGTATTTT; CDR3: CASSLFGQASFLSTDTQYF
J: TRBJ1-2; D: .; size: .; V: TRBV11-2; DNA: TGTGCCAGCAGCTTAGGTGCAAAGACTGATGGCTACACCTTC; CDR3: CASSLGAKTDGYTF
J: TRBJ2-5; D: .; size: .; V: TRBV5-1; DNA: TGCGCCAGCAGCTTGGTAGGGGTCAGACAAGAGACCCAGTACTTC; CDR3: CASSLVGVRQETQYF
J: TRBJ1-1; D: .; size: few; V: TRBV18; DNA: TGTGCCAGCTCACCAGTAAGCAGTGAAGCTTTCTTT; CDR3: CASSPVSSEAFF
J: TRBJ2-7; D: .; size: .; V: TRBV18; DNA: TGTGCCAGCTCACGACCTGCACTCTCCTACGAGCAGTACTTC; CDR3: CASSRPALSYEQYF
J: TRBJ1-5; D: .; size: .; V: TRBV6-6; DNA: TGTGCCAGCAGCGGACAGCAAAATCAGCCCCAGCATTTT; CDR3: CASSGQQNQPQHF